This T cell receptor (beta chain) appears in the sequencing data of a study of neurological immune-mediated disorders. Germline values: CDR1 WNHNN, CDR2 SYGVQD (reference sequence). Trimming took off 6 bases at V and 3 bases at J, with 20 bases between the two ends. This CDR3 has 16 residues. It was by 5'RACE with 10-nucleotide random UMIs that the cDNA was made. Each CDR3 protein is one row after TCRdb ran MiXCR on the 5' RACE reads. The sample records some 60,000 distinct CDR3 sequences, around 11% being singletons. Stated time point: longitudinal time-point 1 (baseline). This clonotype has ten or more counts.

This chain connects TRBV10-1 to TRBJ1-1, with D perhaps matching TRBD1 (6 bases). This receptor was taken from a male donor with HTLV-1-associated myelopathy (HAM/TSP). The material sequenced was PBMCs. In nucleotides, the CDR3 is TGCGCCAGCAGCTACGGGCAGGGGAGGGGGTACACTGAAGCTTTCTTT. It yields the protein CASSYGQGRGYTEAFF.